One and the same sample provided the 25 T cell receptor beta chains below, sequenced in a study of cytomegalovirus exposure and HLA in healthy donors. PCR was performed using 60 Vbeta and 13 Jbeta primers. Measured with immunoSEQ multiplex PCR; TCRdb has only the in-frame clones, and not every one. Among fewer than 200,000 clones listed, roughly 79% were seen once. The material sequenced was PBMCs. The receptors were sampled from a woman in her forties or fifties in good health and CMV-seropositive.

CDR3 residues: CASSIAGDYTGELFF. The CDR3 DNA is TGTGCCAGCAGTATAGCGGGGGATTACACCGGGGAGCTGTTTTTT. The chain carries TRBV28 and TRBJ2-2, with 9 bases that match TRBD2. Germline CDR1 and CDR2: MDHEN and SYDVKM. The length of the CDR3 is 15 residues. V was pared by 5 bases and J by 3 bases, with 4 bases of the junction left unmatched.

The V and J genes are TRBV10-2 and TRBJ2-7; D may be TRBD1 (5 bases). Trimming left V 3 bases short and J 4 bases short, with 13 bases between. Germline V lookup: CDR1 WSHSY, CDR2 SAAADI. The CDR3 is 14 residues long. This CDR3 is CASSDLRARYEQYF. The CDR3 region has the DNA TGCGCCAGCAGTGACCTCAGGGCGCGATACGAGCAGTACTTC.

J is TRBJ2-3 and V is TRBV4-3; the D gene is possibly TRBD2 (5 bases). Germline loops: CDR1 LGHNA, CDR2 YSLEER. Trimming took 4 bases from V and 0 from J, leaving 8 bases between them. The CDR3 runs to 14 residues. CDR3 amino acids: CASSPQRSTDTQYF. CDR3 sequence (DNA): TGCGCCAGCAGCCCTCAGCGGAGCACAGATACGCAGTATTTT.

This clone was seen once. The V call is TRBV7-2, the J call TRBJ2-1; 12 bases are shared with TRBD1. The junction had 12 bases not matched to a gene; V was cut back by 6 bases and J by 9 bases. Germline CDR1 is SGHTA and CDR2 is FQGNSA. The CDR3 totals 16 residues. The CDR3 spells CASSPRRDRGLLEQFF. The CDR3 bases are TGTGCCAGCAGTCCCCGCCGGGACAGGGGGCTTCTTGAGCAGTTCTTC.

The chain recombines TRBV29-1 with TRBJ2-1; the match to TRBD2 covers 7 bases. The CDR3 extends over 12 amino acids. J gave up 5 bases and V 4 bases, and 2 bases lay outside the gene matches. Germline CDR1 is SQVTM and CDR2 is ANQGSEA. DNA for the CDR3: TGCAGCGTTGGTCTAGCGGACAATGAGCAGTTCTTC. Translating gives CSVGLADNEQFF.

The CDR3 reads CSVDRGSSGANVLTF. The CDR3 DNA sequence: TGCAGCGTTGATAGAGGGAGCTCTGGGGCCAACGTCCTGACTTTC. The V and J genes are TRBV29-1 and TRBJ2-6; D is perhaps TRBD2 (5 bases). Per the germline V gene, CDR1 is SQVTM and CDR2 is ANQGSEA. V was trimmed by 3 bases and J by 0 bases, leaving 9 bases between them. CDR3 length equals 15 residues.

The J gene is TRBJ1-2, the V gene TRBV19; TRBD1 is a possible D gene (5 bases). The V and J ends lost 5 bases and 5 bases respectively, with 18 bases between them. CDR1 and CDR2 from the germline V gene are LNHDA and SQIVND (reference sequence). The CDR3 covers 15 residues. Here the CDR3 reads CASSPRLDRVYGYTF. The CDR3 region has the DNA TGTGCCAGTAGTCCGAGACTCGACAGAGTGTATGGCTACACCTTC.

V and J are TRBV7-2 and TRBJ2-5, with TRBD1 identical over 7 bases. The CDR3 totals 14 residues. Germline CDR1 and CDR2: SGHTA and FQGNSA. V was pared by 3 bases and J by 5 bases, with 6 bases of the junction left unmatched. Here the CDR3 DNA reads TGTGCCAGCAGCTTTAGGGGGCCGGGGGAGACCCAGTACTTC. As protein: CASSFRGPGETQYF. Together with reference TRBV7-2 and TRBJ2-5, the CDR3 gives the full variable domain: GAGVSQSPSNKVTEKGKDVELRCDPISGHTALYWYRQSLGQGLEFLIYFQGNSAPDKSGLPSDRFSAERTGGSVSTLTIQRTQQEDSAVYLCASSFRGPGETQYFGPGTRLLVL.

The rearrangement joins TRBV7-9 to TRBJ2-7; 7 bases align to TRBD1. This CDR3 is 14 amino acids long. V was clipped by 8 bases and J by 0 bases; unmatched bases: 7. The germline V gene encodes CDR1 SEHNR and CDR2 FQNEAQ (reference sequence). DNA of the CDR3: TGTGCCAGCGAGACAGGGACGAGCTCCTACGAGCAGTACTTC. Amino acid sequence: CASETGTSSYEQYF.

The J gene is TRBJ1-1, the V gene TRBV13, with unresolved D. CDR1 PRHDT and CDR2 FYEKMQ come from the germline V gene (reference sequence). The CDR3 length is 14 residues. V lost 4 bases to trimming and J lost 5 bases, with 14 bases between them. The CDR3 nucleotides read TGTGCCAGCAGCTCCCGAGGAGGTGGGACTGAAGCTTTCTTT. It translates to CASSSRGGGTEAFF. Together with reference TRBV13 and TRBJ1-1, the CDR3 gives the full variable domain: AAGVIQSPRHLIKEKRETATLKCYPIPRHDTVYWYQQGPGQDPQFLISFYEKMQSDKGSIPDRFSAQQFSDYHSELNMSSLELGDSALYFCASSSRGGGTEAFFGQGTRLTVV.

This clone came up a few times. The chain has TRBV27 and TRBJ2-7; tentative D call: TRBD1 (5 bases). The CDR3 loop spans 15 amino acids. Trimming shortened V by 6 bases and J by 3 bases, and 18 bases separated the two germline ends. In germline, CDR1 is MNHEY, CDR2 SMNVEV (reference sequence). In DNA, the CDR3 is TGTGCCAGCAGCCCCCAGACAGAAAGCGACTACGAGCAGTACTTC. Amino acid sequence: CASSPQTESDYEQYF.

On this clone: This CDR3 fails to terminate in the conserved phenylalanine or tryptophan, so it likely reflects a read error. The J gene is TRBJ1-2, the V gene TRBV29-1, with D possibly matching TRBD1 (6 bases). V was cut by 4 bases and J by 6 bases, with 9 bases left in between. Germline V gives CDR1 SQVTM, CDR2 ANQGSEA. The CDR3 spans 11 residues. The CDR3 spells CSVVQGDGYTV. In DNA form, the CDR3 reads TGCAGCGTTGTACAGGGAGATGGCTACACCGTC.

The V gene is TRBV28, the J gene TRBJ2-7; D remains unclear. V was shortened by 7 bases and J by 2 bases, with 15 bases between the two germline ends. Germline-derived CDR1 and CDR2 are MDHEN and SYDVKM. The CDR3 has 14 amino acids. CDR3 region: CASNLVGMAYEQYF. The CDR3 DNA follows: TGTGCCAGCAATTTGGTCGGTATGGCCTACGAGCAGTACTTC.

J is TRBJ2-7 and V is TRBV10-3, with 9 bases aligning to TRBD1. CDR1 and CDR2 from the germline V gene are ENHRY and SYGVKD. There are 14 residues in the CDR3. The V and J ends lost 5 bases and 3 bases, in that order; junction bases with no gene match: 5. The CDR3 spells CAISPDRGSYEQYF. The CDR3 nucleotides read TGTGCCATCAGTCCGGACAGGGGTAGCTACGAGCAGTACTTC.

The gene calls are TRBV4-1 and TRBJ1-1, with a possible D match to TRBD1 (6 bases). Germline CDR1 is MGHRA and CDR2 is YSYEKL. V gave up 3 bases and J gave up 7 bases, with 24 bases separating them. The CDR3 consists of 17 residues. The CDR3 here is CASSHVRGGPVWNEAFF. The CDR3 nucleotides read TGCGCCAGCAGCCACGTCCGGGGGGGCCCTGTGTGGAATGAAGCTTTCTTT.

The V call is TRBV6-5, the J call TRBJ1-2; TRBD1 matches 8 bases. V lost 4 bases and J lost 7; bases outside the gene matches: 5. Germline-derived CDR1 and CDR2 are MNHEY and SVGAGI. This CDR3 contains 13 residues. The CDR3 sequence is CASSLQGVGGYTF. The CDR3 nucleotides read TGTGCCAGCAGTTTACAGGGGGTAGGTGGCTACACCTTC.

The rearrangement joins TRBV2 to TRBJ2-7; 7 bases line up with TRBD1. The CDR3 length is 13 residues. V lost 5 bases and J lost 0; bases outside the gene matches: 1. Germline CDR1 and CDR2: SNHLY and FYNNEI. The CDR3: CASSRQGSYEQYF. CDR3 DNA sequence: TGTGCCAGCAGTCGACAGGGCTCCTACGAGCAGTACTTC.

The chain uses TRBV9 and TRBJ2-2, with 7 bases aligning to TRBD1. The V gene's germline CDR1 is SGDLS and CDR2 YYNGEE. The CDR3 runs to 15 residues. V shed 0 bases, J shed 6 bases, and the junction held 5 bases outside the gene matches. The CDR3 region is CASSVAGTASGELFF. CDR3 nucleotides: TGTGCCAGCAGCGTAGCTGGGACAGCATCCGGGGAGCTGTTTTTT.

The chain employs TRBV29-1 and TRBJ2-5, with D tentatively TRBD2 (6 bases). Germline values: CDR1 SQVTM, CDR2 ANQGSEA. The CDR3 consists of 13 residues. Trimming pared 5 bases from V and 0 bases from J, leaving 10 bases between. CDR3 DNA: TGCAGCGTTATACGGGGGAACCAAGAGACCCAGTACTTC. This gives the protein CSVIRGNQETQYF.

The CDR3 bases are TGCAGCGTTGAGGAGCGGTACTACAATGAGCAGTTCTTC. Translated: CSVEERYYNEQFF. The chain uses TRBV29-1 and TRBJ2-1; maybe TRBD2 (5 bases). CDR3 length: 13 amino acids. Germline V gives CDR1 SQVTM, CDR2 ANQGSEA. V was shortened by 3 bases and J by 3 bases, with 9 bases between the two germline ends.

The V and J genes are TRBV4-1 and TRBJ1-2, with 7 nucleotides matching TRBD1. Trimming at V came to 0 bases and at J to 3 bases, leaving 4 bases not matched to a gene. Germline CDR1 reads MGHRA; CDR2 reads YSYEKL. The CDR3 contains 15 residues. The CDR3 region is CASSQEPTGDYGYTF. For the CDR3, the DNA is TGCGCCAGCAGCCAAGAACCTACAGGGGACTATGGCTACACCTTC.

The CDR3 DNA sequence: TGTGCCTGGAATCGGGACAGGGGCAACGAGCAGTACTTC. This translates into CAWNRDRGNEQYF. The chain has TRBV30 and TRBJ2-7; TRBD1 agrees at 10 bases. The germline gives CDR1 GTSNPN, CDR2 SVGIG (reference sequence). The CDR3 sequence is 13 residues long. The trim removed 4 bases at V and 5 bases at J, leaving 5 bases unmatched.

The rearrangement links TRBV27 to TRBJ1-4; TRBD1 agrees at 9 bases. Losses at the gene ends were 6 bases for V and 5 bases for J; bases not matched to a gene: 7. The CDR3 is 15 amino acids. CDR1 and CDR2 (germline): MNHEY, SMNVEV (reference sequence). In nucleotides, the CDR3 is TGTGCCAGCAGGATACAGGGGGCGCCAAATGAAAAACTGTTTTTT. Protein sequence: CASRIQGAPNEKLFF.

As regards this clone: Relative to the germline gene, one junction end is altered; a read error may explain this. The V gene is TRBV27, the J gene TRBJ2-1, with D possibly TRBD2 on 5 matching bases. There are 15 residues in the CDR3. Germline V gene data show CDR1 as MNHEY and CDR2 as SMNVEV (reference sequence). CDR3 loop: CASRLFSLAPNEQFF. CDR3 sequence (DNA): TGTGCCAGCAGATTATTCAGCCTAGCCCCCAATGAGCAGTTCTTC.

Only one count was recorded for this clone. The chain employs TRBV7-6 and TRBJ2-7; 10 bases map to TRBD1. V lost 4 bases, J lost 6 bases, and 3 bases stayed unmatched. Germline lookup yields CDR1 SGHVS and CDR2 FNYEAQ. This CDR3 is built from 13 residues. The CDR3 loop is CASSSGTGVEQYF. For the CDR3, the DNA is TGTGCCAGCAGCTCCGGGACAGGGGTCGAGCAGTACTTC.